This is a list of T cell receptor beta chains from one sample in a study of cytomegalovirus exposure and HLA in healthy donors. Assay used: immunoSEQ multiplex PCR; TCRdb lists only in-frame clones, some missing. Among 55,000 to 90,000 clones listed, roughly 72% were seen once. The material sequenced was PBMCs. The receptors shown here come from a man aged 45-60 years in good health and CMV-seronegative. CDR3s include the opening cysteine and the closing phenylalanine or tryptophan. Each record gives: D gene, clone size, J gene, V gene, CDR3 DNA, CDR3 protein. A D gene is named only where the DNA matches it firmly. The size entry is marked missing in some rows and otherwise reads once, few, many or a size class.

TRBD1	NA	TRBJ1-4	TRBV2	TGTGCCAGCAGGGGGACAGTGGAAGAACTGTTTTTT	CASRGTVEELFF
TRBD1	NA	TRBJ1-1	TRBV10-3	TGTGCCATCAGTGGGGGACAGGGGGCGCGATCTGAAGCTTTCTTT	CAISGGQGARSEAFF
NA	once	TRBJ1-2	TRBV28	TGTGCCAGCAGTTCTTCAGGGTACCCGAACTATGGCTACACCTTC	CASSSSGYPNYGYTF
NA	NA	TRBJ2-7	TRBV30	TGTGCCTGGAGTGTTAAGGGACTCGGGGGCTACGAGCAGTACTTC	CAWSVKGLGGYEQYF
TRBD1	NA	TRBJ2-3	TRBV13	TGTGCCAGCAGTTCAACAGGGGGCAGGCCGGATACGCAGTATTTT	CASSSTGGRPDTQYF
NA	NA	TRBJ1-4	TRBV5-5	TGTGCCAGCAGCTCCGGACTGTTTAATGAAAAACTGTTTTTT	CASSSGLFNEKLFF
TRBD1	NA	TRBJ1-2	TRBV4-2	TGTGCCAGCAGCCTCCCCCAGGGGGCGTTCCTCGGTGGCTACACCTTC	CASSLPQGAFLGGYTF
TRBD1	few	TRBJ2-1	TRBV5-1	TGCGCCAGCAGCTTAACAGGGGCCGCTCGCACTAACAATGAGCAGTTCTTC	CASSLTGAARTNNEQFF
TRBD1	NA	TRBJ2-3	TRBV27	TGTGCCAGCAGTTCATACAGGGGGCTATTTGTAGATACGCAGTATTTT	CASSSYRGLFVDTQYF
NA	NA	TRBJ2-3	TRBV5-1	TGCGCCAGCAGCCCAAACAGGGCTCCAGATACGCAGTATTTT	CASSPNRAPDTQYF
TRBD2	NA	TRBJ2-5	TRBV7-9	TGTGCCAGCAGCTTAGGTAGCGGGGGAGAGACCCAGTACTTC	CASSLGSGGETQYF
NA	NA	TRBJ2-7	TRBV30	TGTGCCTGGAGTCCGGGATTGGGCTACGAGCAGTACTTC	CAWSPGLGYEQYF
NA	NA	TRBJ1-3	TRBV28	TGTGCCAGCAGTACTCTGGGTGCAGGGGAGAGGTCTGGAAACACCATATATTTT	CASSTLGAGERSGNTIYF
NA	once	TRBJ2-7	TRBV30	TGTGCCTGGAGTGCCGGTTCCTACGAGCAGTACTTC	CAWSAGSYEQYF
TRBD1	NA	TRBJ2-1	TRBV11-2	TGTGCCAGCAGCTTGGGACAGCCGACGGATAATGAGCAGTTCTTC	CASSLGQPTDNEQFF
TRBD2	NA	TRBJ2-2	TRBV11-2	TGTGCCAGCCCCGGGACTAGCGGGAGGGCCGAGAACACCGGGGAGCTGTTTTTT	CASPGTSGRAENTGELFF
NA	NA	TRBJ2-7	TRBV4-1	TGCGCCAGCAGCCCCTCACAAGGGGCGTACGAGCAGTACTTC	CASSPSQGAYEQYF
TRBD2	NA	TRBJ2-1	TRBV29-1	TGCAGCGTTGGGACTAGCGGGAGAGGATTCTACAATGAGCAGTTCTTC	CSVGTSGRGFYNEQFF
TRBD1	NA	TRBJ1-1	TRBV20-1	TGCAGTGCTAGAAAACAGGGGGTTGGTTTCTTT	CSARKQGVGFF